The TCR beta chain described here comes from a study of blood T cell repertoires in COVID-19. About the research overall: Material from acute and convalescent COVID-19 was sourced from the United States, Italy and Spain. In each case, the material was cDNA or gDNA derived from T cells, B-cell-depleted T cells, or PBMCs.

Original handling: The authors estimated nucleated cell counts from reference gene primer amplification. Profiled with immunoSEQ multiplex PCR; TCRdb holds only in-frame clones, not every one. For V, J and clone size, that table is used; D and trimming come from the DNA. The table shows tens of thousands of clones, with 75% to 95% occurring only once. The receptor was derived from a man aged 55-75 years with acute or convalescent COVID-19. Input material: peripheral blood.

DNA of the CDR3: TGTGCCAGCAGCTTGGCGGGGGGAGATACGCAGTATTTT. Translation: CASSLAGGDTQYF. The rearrangement joins TRBV5-6 to TRBJ2-3; 7 nucleotides line up with TRBD2. The CDR3 covers 13 residues. The J segment lost 5 bases and the V segment lost 0 bases, leaving 0 bases of the junction unmatched. The germline gives CDR1 SGHDT, CDR2 YYEEEE.